The present entry profiles one T cell receptor beta chain with its context. This specimen comes from a study of control samples from healthy donors and cancer patients. Profiling relied on immunoSEQ multiplex PCR, and the TCRdb table lists in-frame clones only, not all of them. The data show tens of thousands of clones, over 75% seen once. Trimming at V came to 3 bases and at J to 6 bases, leaving 9 bases not matched to a gene. The CDR3 consists of 15 residues. Germline V lookup: CDR1 SGDLS, CDR2 YYNGEE. Material for sequencing was blood. The origin of this receptor is a woman in her forties or fifties in good health. The rearrangement uses TRBV9 and TRBJ2-7, with 10 bases identical to TRBD1. CDR3 region: CASSATSGTGAEQYF. Written as DNA, the CDR3 is TGTGCCAGCAGCGCAACCTCCGGGACAGGGGCCGAGCAGTACTTC.